This TCR beta chain was identified during a study of identical twins (dated by TCRdb to about 2016). Background on the whole study: The study deep-sequenced TCR alpha and beta repertoires from monozygotic twins, unrelated adults of various ages and cord blood to test whether fetal clonotypes persist. To rule out contamination, replicate twin experiments were performed at different times with different library preparation protocols.

Overall study results and their limits: Fewer insertions were carried by abundant cord blood beta clonotypes; a weaker similar trend was observed in young adult naive repertoires, while no such trend was observed in memory repertoires. Because the same donors could not be followed over many years, the conclusions relied on cross-sectional statistical analysis. Invariant T cells such as MAIT and iNKT could partly confound zero-insertion analyses, though diverse VJ usage argued against this for most clonotypes. Out-of-frame TCR alpha sharing in monozygotic twins was systematically underestimated by recombination models, whereas sharing between unrelated individuals was in agreement with the recombination models. Out-of-frame TCR alpha sequences shared between twins showed an excess of low generation-probability sequences compared with coincidental sharing between unrelated individuals. A weaker excess of twin sharing was found in beta out-of-frame sequences because the signal-to-noise ratio was lowered by fewer shared sequences.

Details on this clonotype: No cognate antigen has been identified for it. Within one base of it there is no much larger clone, and no base qualities were kept.

Libraries were made using 5' RACE. This sample was sequenced with an Illumina HiSeq 2000. A universal primer binding site was added through template switching, and the final cDNA carried a unique molecular identifier so that TCR cDNA molecules could be counted accurately. Specific primers in the conserved constant-segment region were used to synthesize first-strand cDNA for the TCR alpha and beta chains. To control for contamination, each cDNA library was double barcoded with a SMART-Mk sample barcode plus Illumina barcodes. Two successive PCR steps introduced TruSeq adapter sequences along with Illumina sample barcodes. The Illumina HiSeq platform was used with custom primers to sequence TCR alpha and beta cDNA libraries. In the paper's pipeline: Unique molecular identifiers were extracted from raw reads with MiGEC, and CDR3 positions were determined with MiXCR. For each individual, recombination models were inferred using an EM algorithm with the repgenHMM and IGoR tools. The tcR package in R was used for shared clonotype analysis, with sharing normalized by the product of cloneset sizes. To study raw recombination free of thymic and clonal selection effects, out-of-frame nonproductive sequences were analyzed. The raw public reads went through TCRdb reprocessing: fastp at Q25, MiXCR clone calling, in-frame beta chains kept. All rows with the same CDR3 protein become a single entry with the most common DNA and genes. These V and J calls originate from TCRdb's pipeline instead of the authors' own analysis. The sample profile shows about 240,000 distinct CDR3 sequences; over 9.5% of them were found once. The top ten constitute less than 12% of the sample.

At the junction V is shortened by 6 bases and J by 5 bases; bases outside the gene matches: 8. From the cysteine through the phenylalanine, the CDR3 covers 15 amino acids. Solely the CDR3 DNA is kept, with 45 bases framed from the first base. Only healthy Caucasian donors were included. Using Miltenyi CD45RO+ enrichment and human naive T-cell isolation kits, memory (CD45RO+) and naive T cells were isolated from PBMC. The sequence was obtained from a man aged 50 to 59 in good health. The V and J genes are TRBV12-3 or TRBV12-4 and TRBJ2-1; the central 9 bases match TRBD2. Material for sequencing was memory T cells sorted from blood. The sample's cell subset or site, from its label and the paper: CD45RO+ enriched T cells. The CDR3 protein: CASRSRLAVNNEQFF. The sequence in DNA is TGTGCCAGCAGATCACGACTAGCGGTAAACAATGAGCAGTTCTTC.